This is a list of T cell receptor beta chains from one sample in a study of CD4 T cells in relation to SARS-CoV-2 and coronaviruses. Their antigen targets remain unknown. Produced via immunoSEQ multiplex PCR; TCRdb's table is partial and in-frame only. This sample carries 25,000 to 30,000 clones, just under 75% of them seen once, and the ten largest clones take roughly 25%. The specimen sequenced was CD4+ T cells from PBMCs, cultured in vitro. Receptors were obtained from a human donor in good health. Each CDR3 is given with its conserved first and last residue. D genes are given only for firm matches. The size field is filled for only some rows; it gives once, few, many or a size class.

d_call j_call clone_size cdr3_length v_call cdr3_nt cdr3_aa
TRBD2 TRBJ2-2 . 15 TRBV3-1/TRBV3-2 TGTGCCAGCAGCCAAAGGCTAGCGGGGACCGGGGAGCTGTTTTTT CASSQRLAGTGELFF
. TRBJ2-6 . 20 TRBV5-1 TGCGCCAGCAGAACTCGGGGTTTTTTACCGTTTAGCTCTGGGGCCAACGTCCTGACTTTC CASRTRGFLPFSSGANVLTF
. TRBJ2-7 . 14 TRBV3-1/TRBV3-2 TGTGCCAGCAGCCAAGAGGTGGGCTACTACGAGCAGTACTTC CASSQEVGYYEQYF
TRBD2 TRBJ2-1 . 18 TRBV3-1/TRBV3-2 TGTGCCAGCAGCCAACCCCCGGGACTAGCGGGAGGCCCCCATGAGCAGTTCTTC CASSQPPGLAGGPHEQFF
. TRBJ1-1 . 15 TRBV6-5 TGTGCCAGCAGTCCCCGTTTAAGCCTAAACACTGAAGCTTTCTTT CASSPRLSLNTEAFF
TRBD1 TRBJ1-6 once 16 TRBV3-1/TRBV3-2 TGTGCCAGCAGCCAAGGGGGACAGGGGAACAATTCACCCCTCCACTTT CASSQGGQGNNSPLHF
TRBD1 TRBJ2-7 once 16 TRBV5-1 TGCGCCAGCAGTACAACCCCGGGACAGGGGGGCTACGAGCAGTACTTC CASSTTPGQGGYEQYF
. TRBJ1-2 . 13 TRBV18 TGTGCCAGCTCACCACCCACAAGCTATGGCTACACCTTC CASSPPTSYGYTF
. TRBJ2-2 . 15 TRBV7-9 TGTGCCAGCGTCGGCGGGGCGGCGAACACCGGGGAGCTGTTTTTT CASVGGAANTGELFF
. TRBJ2-2 . 16 TRBV27 TGTGCCAGCAGTCCGTACCGGACGGGGAACACCGGGGAGCTGTTTTTT CASSPYRTGNTGELFF
TRBD1 TRBJ1-6 . 15 TRBV7-2 TGTGCCAGCAGCTCCGGACAGGGACTAGGGTCACCCCTCCACTTT CASSSGQGLGSPLHF
. TRBJ2-7 . 14 TRBV7-2 TGTGCCAGCAGCCCCCCGGTCCTCGTCTACGAGCAGTACTTC CASSPPVLVYEQYF
. TRBJ2-7 few 15 TRBV3-1/TRBV3-2 TGTGCCAGCAGCTTTCGGGCCCCACGATCGTACGAGCAGTACTTC CASSFRAPRSYEQYF
TRBD2 TRBJ2-1 . 13 TRBV6-1 TGTGCCAGCAGTGAAGTCGAGCGGGAGGGGCGGTTCTTC CASSEVEREGRFF
. TRBJ1-1 few 15 TRBV6-2/TRBV6-3 TGTGCCAGCAGTTACTCCCACCTCGTCGGAGGGGAAGCTTTCTTT CASSYSHLVGGEAFF
. TRBJ1-6 . 17 TRBV4-2 TGTGCCAGCAGCCAAGAAAGGCAGAGTTCCTATAATTCACCCCTCCACTTT CASSQERQSSYNSPLHF
TRBD2 TRBJ2-5 . 15 TRBV11-2 TGTGCCAGCAGCGTAGGGGTAGCGGGGCGGGAGACCCAGTACTTC CASSVGVAGRETQYF
. TRBJ2-1 . 15 TRBV5-1 TGCGCCAGCAGCCTAGTACGTAACTCCTACAATGAGCAGTTCTTC CASSLVRNSYNEQFF
TRBD1 TRBJ2-5 . 13 TRBV12-3/TRBV12-4 TGTGCCAGCAGCAGGACAGGAAGAGAAGCCCAGTACTTC CASSRTGREAQYF
TRBD1 TRBJ2-5 . 13 TRBV12-3/TRBV12-4 TGTGCCAGCAGTATGGGACAGCAAGAGACCCAGTACTTC CASSMGQQETQYF
. TRBJ2-5 . 14 TRBV11-2 TGTGCCAGCAGCTTAGCCAGGGGAGTGGAGACCCAGTACTTC CASSLARGVETQYF
. TRBJ2-1 . 13 TRBV6-6 TGTGCCAGCAGACCTGGGCGATACAATGAGCAGTTCTTC CASRPGRYNEQFF
. TRBJ2-1 few 16 TRBV7-8 TGTGCCAGCAGCTTAGGAACGGGCCTTCCCTACAATGAGCAGTTCTTC CASSLGTGLPYNEQFF
TRBD1 TRBJ2-3 . 15 TRBV11-1 TGTGCCAGCAGCTTATCCGGGACAGGAGAGGATACGCAGTATTTT CASSLSGTGEDTQYF
TRBD1 TRBJ2-7 . 11 TRBV12-3/TRBV12-4 TGTGCCAGCACGACAGGGGGAGAGCAGTACTTC CASTTGGEQYF
. TRBJ2-7 . 11 TRBV10-3 TGTGCCATCAAAGAGAACTACGAGCAGTACTTC CAIKENYEQYF
. TRBJ2-2 . 15 TRBV6-5 TGTGCCAGCAAAGAGGGGTATTCGAACACCGGGGAGCTGTTTTTT CASKEGYSNTGELFF
TRBD2 TRBJ2-2 . 18 TRBV5-1 TGCGCCAGCAGCTTTCAAGCCCCCCTAGCGGGAGGAACCGGGGAGCTGTTTTTT CASSFQAPLAGGTGELFF
TRBD2 TRBJ2-3 . 15 TRBV9 TGTGCCAGCAGCGTAATAGCGGGGGGGGGAGATACGCAGTATTTT CASSVIAGGGDTQYF
TRBD1 TRBJ2-1 . 14 TRBV6-6 TGTGCCAGCAGTTGGGACAGGGAAATGAATGAGCAGTTCTTC CASSWDREMNEQFF
. TRBJ2-5 . 13 TRBV10-3 TGTGCCACCCACGCCAGGGCTGAAGAGACCCAGTACTTC CATHARAEETQYF